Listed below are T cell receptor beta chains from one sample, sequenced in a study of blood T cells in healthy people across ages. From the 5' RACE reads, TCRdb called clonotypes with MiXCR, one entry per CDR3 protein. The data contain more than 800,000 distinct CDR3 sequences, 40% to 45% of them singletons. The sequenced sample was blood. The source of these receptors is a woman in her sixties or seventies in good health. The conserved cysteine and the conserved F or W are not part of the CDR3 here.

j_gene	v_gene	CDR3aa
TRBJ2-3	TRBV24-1	ATSESSARDRGLTDTQY
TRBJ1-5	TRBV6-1	ASSPRDRDSNQPQH
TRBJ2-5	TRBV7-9	ASTAGGRETQY
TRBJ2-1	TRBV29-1	SVGSSISNEQF
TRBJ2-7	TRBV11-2	ASSLEAAGGYYEQY
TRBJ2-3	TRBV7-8	ASSFFGAGPTSTDTQY
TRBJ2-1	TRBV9	ASSTAGTSFDEQF
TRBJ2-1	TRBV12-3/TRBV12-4	ASSPDLWETQF
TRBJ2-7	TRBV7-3	ASSLMTGGGYEQY
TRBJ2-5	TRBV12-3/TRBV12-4	ASSFYRENQETQY
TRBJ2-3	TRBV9	ASSEGHYDTQY
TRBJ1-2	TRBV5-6	ASSVGTVGGYT
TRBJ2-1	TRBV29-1	SISKRQGAGEQF
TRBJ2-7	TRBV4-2	ASSMGAGGTHEQY
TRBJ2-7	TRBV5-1	ASSLAPAEQY
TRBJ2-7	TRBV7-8	ASSLGGMSYEQY
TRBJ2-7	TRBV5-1	ASSVAGQYYEQY
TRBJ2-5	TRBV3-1	ASMPGGGIETQY
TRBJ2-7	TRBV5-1	ASSFLPASYEQY
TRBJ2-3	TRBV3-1	ASSHGTSGNTQY
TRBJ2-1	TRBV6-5	ASSYDLAGGSNEQF
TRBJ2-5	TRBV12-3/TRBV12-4	ASSPMGRGWETQY
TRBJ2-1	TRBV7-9	ASSQTGSSYNEQF
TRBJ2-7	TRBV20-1	SAGFSGRTHEQY
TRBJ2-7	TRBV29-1	SGKDSYEQY
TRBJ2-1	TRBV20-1	SARGQYNEQF
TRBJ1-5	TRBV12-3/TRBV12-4	ASRGPPFNQPQH
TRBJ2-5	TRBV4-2	ASSQAGSTRGEQY
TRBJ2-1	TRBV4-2	ASSQVLSQRENEQF
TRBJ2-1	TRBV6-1	ASSEARTGPVSYNEQF
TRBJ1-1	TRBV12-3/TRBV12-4	ASSSTESIEAF
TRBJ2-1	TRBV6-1	ASSKHNEQF
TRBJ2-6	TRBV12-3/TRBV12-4	ASSSGPPGANVLT
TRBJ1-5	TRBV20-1	SALWDRARQPQH
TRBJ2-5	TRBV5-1	ASSLDPLSETQY
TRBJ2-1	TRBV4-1	ASSHRAEGPGTDNEQF
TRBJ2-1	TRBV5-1	ASSFGTNSYNEQF
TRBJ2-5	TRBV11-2	ASSPGRTSGRLQETQY
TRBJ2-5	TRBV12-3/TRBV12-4	ASSFTTSQETQY
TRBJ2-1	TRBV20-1	SARDPGTSGSTDEQF
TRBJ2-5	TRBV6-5	ASSYSMANEQY
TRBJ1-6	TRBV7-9	ASSAIGKGSPLH
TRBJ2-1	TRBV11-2	ASSPPPRLAVSSYNEQF